A selection of T cell receptor beta chains follows, all from one sample in a study of shared clonotypes between healthy human individuals. Using immunoSEQ multiplex PCR, the repertoire was profiled, and TCRdb retains in-frame clones only, with some absent. The profile covers hundreds of thousands of clones, with 74% appearing a single time and approximately 1.8% taken by the ten largest. The sequenced sample consisted of memory CD4+ T cells sorted from blood. All receptors come from a woman in her thirties in good health. Both conserved end residues are part of each CDR3. D genes are given only for firm matches. Part of the rows lack a size; the others show once, few, many or a class for expanded clones.

>.|TRBV11-2|TRBJ2-5|.
CASSLEPGTQYF
TGTGCCAGCAGCTTAGAGCCGGGGACCCAGTACTTC
>.|TRBV18|TRBJ1-1|once
CASSPSGTEAFF
TGTGCCAGCTCACCCTCGGGCACTGAAGCTTTCTTT
>.|TRBV28|TRBJ1-3|once
CASSVLDSAPGNTIYF
TGTGCCAGCAGTGTACTTGACAGCGCGCCTGGAAACACCATATATTTT
>.|TRBV23-1|TRBJ2-7|.
CASPHPIHPPPEYF
TGCGCCAGCCCTCACCCTATACACCCTCCACCTGAGTACTTC
>.|TRBV14|TRBJ2-5|.
CASSQDRWASLKTQYF
TGTGCCAGCAGCCAAGATCGCTGGGCTTCTTTGAAGACCCAGTACTTC
>.|TRBV29-1|TRBJ2-1|many
CSVDVDWNNEQFF
TGCAGCGTTGACGTGGACTGGAACAATGAGCAGTTCTTC
>.|TRBV30|TRBJ2-5|.
CAWNHGGETQYF
TGTGCCTGGAACCATGGGGGGGAGACCCAGTACTTC
>TRBD2|TRBV2|TRBJ2-5|.
CASSARLAGETQYF
TGTGCCAGCAGCGCGAGACTAGCGGGAGAGACCCAGTACTTC
>TRBD1|TRBV29-1|TRBJ1-2|.
CSVAGTGDYGYTF
TGCAGCGTTGCAGGGACAGGAGACTATGGCTACACCTTC
>TRBD1|TRBV28|TRBJ1-1|.
CASIPGGLAEAFF
TGTGCCAGCATCCCAGGGGGGCTCGCTGAAGCTTTCTTT
>.|TRBV7-9|TRBJ2-1|.
CASMASGIRYNEQFF
TGTGCCAGCATGGCCAGCGGCATACGGTACAATGAGCAGTTCTTC
>TRBD1|TRBV7-2|TRBJ1-2|.
CASVLQQGLNYGYTF
TGTGCCAGCGTCCTTCAACAGGGGCTAAACTATGGCTACACCTTC
>.|TRBV5-1|TRBJ2-3|.
CASSLDGRGSDTQYF
TGCGCCAGCAGCTTGGACGGGAGAGGGAGCGATACGCAGTATTTT
>TRBD2|TRBV28|TRBJ2-7|few
CASSTTSGASRQYF
TGTGCCAGCAGTACGACTAGCGGGGCATCTCGGCAGTACTTC
>.|TRBV11-3|TRBJ1-1|.
CASSPGGLSTEAFF
TGTGCCAGCAGTCCGGGGGGTCTGAGCACTGAAGCTTTCTTT
>.|TRBV9|TRBJ2-2|.
CASSVRSTGELFF
TGTGCCAGCAGCGTTCGGAGTACCGGGGAGCTGTTTTTT
>.|TRBV2|TRBJ2-5|.
CASITGGMVETQYF
TGTGCCAGCATCACCGGGGGAATGGTAGAGACCCAGTACTTC
>TRBD2|TRBV5-1|TRBJ2-7|.
CASKSGTSGNQGEQYF
TGCGCCAGCAAGTCCGGGACTAGCGGGAATCAGGGCGAGCAGTACTTC
>TRBD2|TRBV4-1|TRBJ2-1|many
CASSQARGGSGRAAFF
TGCGCCAGCAGCCAAGCTCGGGGGGGTAGCGGGAGGGCCGCGTTCTTC
>.|TRBV6-5|TRBJ1-1|.
CASSYSENTEAFF
TGTGCCAGCAGTTACAGTGAGAACACTGAAGCTTTCTTT
>.|TRBV30|TRBJ2-1|.
CAWSVRVASSYNEQFF
TGTGCCTGGAGTGTACGGGTAGCTAGCTCCTACAATGAGCAGTTCTTC
>.|TRBV2|TRBJ1-5|.
CASIADTGGQPQHF
TGTGCCAGCATCGCCGACACGGGAGGACAGCCCCAGCATTTT
>.|TRBV4-2|TRBJ1-2|few
CASSQATENYGYTF
TGTGCCAGCAGCCAAGCGACCGAGAACTATGGCTACACCTTC
>TRBD1|TRBV6-6|TRBJ1-1|.
CASSYQGAGTEAFF
TGTGCCAGCAGTTACCAGGGGGCGGGAACTGAAGCTTTCTTT
>.|TRBV28|TRBJ1-2|.
CASSETANYGYTF
TGTGCCAGCAGTGAAACAGCCAACTATGGCTACACCTTC
>.|TRBV2|TRBJ2-5|once
CASTGAETQYF
TGTGCCAGCACGGGGGCAGAGACCCAGTACTTC
>TRBD1|TRBV7-2|TRBJ1-1|.
CASSPGQGALGNTEAFF
TGTGCCAGCAGCCCAGGACAGGGGGCTCTAGGGAACACTGAAGCTTTCTTT
>TRBD2|TRBV11-3|TRBJ2-3|.
CASSKLAGSTDTQYF
TGTGCCAGCAGCAAACTAGCGGGATCCACAGATACGCAGTATTTT
>.|TRBV5-1|TRBJ2-2|.
CASSLDSGLTGELFF
TGCGCCAGCAGCTTGGACAGCGGACTCACCGGGGAGCTGTTTTTT
>.|TRBV27|TRBJ1-5|.
CASREGRGSNQPQHF
TGTGCCAGCAGAGAGGGACGAGGAAGCAATCAGCCCCAGCATTTT
>.|TRBV29-1|TRBJ1-1|few
CSVHRAFF
TGCAGCGTTCATCGGGCTTTCTTT